The clone carrying this TCR beta chain was found a few times. A clone one base away is much larger, so this may be a read error. The data derive from a study of T cells in Graves' hyperthyroidism and ophthalmopathy. Study summary: At the time of initial diagnosis and before any treatment, peripheral blood was collected.

Researchers took RNA transcripts and amplified the TCR beta CDR3 regions from them. Researchers ran a first-round RT-PCR on the TCR CDR3 using the HTBI primer set. TCRdb called the multiplex PCR reads again in MiXCR, with one record for every CDR3 protein. The sample carries 390,000 or so distinct CDR3 sequences, roughly 14% recorded once. Ophthalmopathy patients had Clinical Activity Score at least 3, NOSPECS grade at least 4, duration under 3 months. PBMCs were collected from an approximately 10 ml volume of fresh peripheral blood. V shed 0 bases and J 0 bases; nucleotides not matched to a gene: 8. Germline loops: CDR1 GTSNPN, CDR2 SVGIG (reference sequence). The CDR3 has 17 amino acids.

The specimen sequenced was blood. The genes are TRBV30 and TRBJ1-5, with TRBD1 matching over 7 bases. This clonotype was sampled from a man younger than 35 with Graves' ophthalmopathy. In DNA, the CDR3 is TGTGCCTGGAGTGTGGACAGGTCCCCCTGTAGCAATCAGCCCCAGCATTTT. The encoded protein is CAWSVDRSPCSNQPQHF. The full variable domain, with the rest looked up from reference TRBV30 and TRBJ1-5, is SQTIHQWPATLVQPVGSPLSLECTVEGTSNPNLYWYRQAAGRGLQLLFYSVGIGQISSEVPQNLSASRPQDRQFILSSKKLLLSDSGFYLCAWSVDRSPCSNQPQHFGDGTRLSIL.